The clone carrying this T cell receptor (beta chain) turned up a few times. The data are from a study of OX40 agonist ivuxolimab in advanced cancers. For the study at large: The dose-escalation group included hepatocellular carcinoma, melanoma, renal cell carcinoma and head and neck cancer. The group had a mean age of 60 years, ranged from about 23 to 79, and was 80% to 90% male.

Germline CDR1 MGHRA, CDR2 YSYEKL. The CDR3 is 12 residues long. The germline V and J ends were trimmed by 1 base and 8 bases, with 8 bases remaining between them. TCRdb's copy holds only in-frame clones and misses some; the assay was immunoSEQ multiplex PCR. The sample holds about 58,000 clones, roughly nine tenths seen once. The genes are TRBV4-1 and TRBJ1-1; D not certain. This clonotype originated in an adult with an advanced solid tumor such as melanoma, head and neck, liver or kidney cancer. This material consisted of CD4+ or CD8+ T cells sorted from blood, taken in a trial of the OX40 agonist ivuxolimab. CDR3 nucleotides: TGCGCCAGCAGCCAAGTGGGTCTGGAAGCTTTCTTT. Amino acid sequence: CASSQVGLEAFF.